This note documents a single T cell receptor (beta chain) sequence. The antigen is unknown. Documented time point: cycle 4 day 1 (C4D1), after 6 weeks of nivolumab. Each patient relapsed following autologous stem cell transplantation, and prior brentuximab vedotin exposure differed. The method was immunoSEQ multiplex PCR; TCRdb's version includes in-frame clones alone and lacks a portion of them. The sample contains some 28,000 clones, 82% of which appear only once. The sample is drawn from a study of PD-1 blockade in classical Hodgkin lymphoma. The overall study: Patients in the cohort were put on intravenous nivolumab, 3 mg/kg every 2 weeks.

The study's findings and limits: Patients with an early start, nivolumab under 1 year after ASCT, were excluded. Diminished baseline TCR diversity has been reported in newly diagnosed patients relative to healthy donors.

The specimen was peripheral blood mononuclear cells (PBMCs), collected before the fourth cycle of nivolumab. This TCR came from a human donor with classical Hodgkin lymphoma.

CDR3 in DNA: TGTGCCAGCAGCCAACAGACTGGCGGGGCCTACAATGAGCAGTTCTTC. Residues: CASSQQTGGAYNEQFF. J is TRBJ2-1 and V is TRBV4-2; maybe TRBD2 (6 bases). Trimming took off 2 bases at V and 2 bases at J, with 13 bases between the two ends. Germline V gives CDR1 LGHNA, CDR2 YNFKEQ. The length of the CDR3 is 16 residues.